Described below is a single T cell receptor (beta chain) sequence and its context. Its antigen is still unknown. Germline and junction disagree at one end, which may indicate a read error. The source of the sample is a study of OX40 agonist ivuxolimab in advanced cancers. Points from the study as a whole: CD8+ T cells showed, on average, more clonal expansion than CD4+ cells.

Repertoires were generated with immunoSEQ multiplex PCR, while TCRdb's copy carries only in-frame clones and drops some. The profile shows about 22,000 clones, approximately 89% of them singletons. Per germline, CDR1 SGHVS and CDR2 FNYEAQ. This CDR3 spans 16 amino acids. Source: CD4+ or CD8+ T cells sorted from blood, taken in a trial of the OX40 agonist ivuxolimab. The chain joins TRBV7-6 to TRBJ2-3; 9 bases are a match to TRBD2. This TCR was sampled from an adult with an advanced solid tumor such as melanoma, head and neck, liver or kidney cancer. CDR3 amino acids: CASSLRRAGGTGTQYF. The CDR3 DNA follows: TGTGCCAGCAGCTTAAGACGAGCGGGGGGCACAGGTACGCAGTATTTT.